The 18 T cell receptor beta chains below come from one sample, sequenced in a study of a mutant IDH1 vaccine in newly diagnosed glioma. As for time point: week 47, end of study. Every single dose of the vaccine, 300 ug of mutant IDH1 20-mer peptide, came with topical imiquimod. Antigens for these TCRs are unknown. Generated by immunoSEQ multiplex PCR, the TCRdb table keeps only in-frame clones and is missing some. The sample has approximately 50,000 clones; roughly four fifths are singletons. Sample: PBMCs, taken from a glioma patient whose treatment included an IDH1 peptide vaccine. These TCRs come from a woman aged 45-60 years with glioma.

The chain joins TRBV7-2 to TRBJ1-2; TRBD1 is a possible D gene (5 bases). This CDR3 region has 16 residues. From germline, CDR1 is SGHTA and CDR2 FQGNSA. Trimming pared 0 bases from V and 1 base from J, leaving 12 bases between. CDR3 residues: CASSLARGAFNYGYTF. The CDR3 DNA follows: TGTGCCAGCAGCTTAGCTCGAGGGGCTTTTAACTATGGCTACACCTTC.

The table lists this clone with a count of one. The rearrangement links TRBV10-3 to TRBJ1-6; TRBD1 is a possible D gene (6 bases). Trimming took off 2 bases at V and 7 bases at J, with 12 bases between the two ends. This CDR3 contains 15 residues. Germline-derived CDR1 and CDR2 are ENHRY and SYGVKD. The CDR3 sequence: CAISERGARNSPLHF. Written as DNA, the CDR3 is TGTGCCATCAGTGAGCGGGGGGCGAGGAATTCACCCCTCCACTTT.

The chain carries TRBV4-1 and TRBJ1-1; D is ambiguous. Germline V gives CDR1 MGHRA, CDR2 YSYEKL. CDR3 length: 14 amino acids. V was clipped by 3 bases and J by 1 base, with 9 bases between them. For the CDR3, the DNA is TGCGCCAGCAGCCATACAATGGGGAACACTGAAGCTTTCTTT. It is translated as CASSHTMGNTEAFF.

The V and J genes are TRBV15 and TRBJ2-3; D unclear. The CDR3 length is 11 residues. The V end lost 0 bases, the J end lost 11 bases, and 6 bases lay between the germline ends. Looked up from germline, CDR1 is LNHNV and CDR2 is YYDKDF (reference sequence). The CDR3, as DNA: TGTGCCACCAGCAGAGATGGCCGGCAGTATTTT. Protein product: CATSRDGRQYF.

The J gene is TRBJ2-5, the V gene TRBV5-1; tentatively, D is TRBD1 or TRBD2 (5 bases each). The CDR3 is made up of 15 amino acids. Germline V gene lookup returns CDR1 SGHRS and CDR2 YFSETQ. V dropped 0 bases and J dropped 2 bases, with 11 bases sitting between them. The CDR3 DNA follows: TGCGCCAGCAGCTTGGTGGGGGTACTTCAAGAGACCCAGTACTTC. This encodes CASSLVGVLQETQYF.

The chain is built from TRBV7-2 and TRBJ2-7, with D maybe TRBD1 (6 bases). The germline V gene has CDR1 SGHTA and CDR2 FQGNSA. Deletions cut 10 bases from V and 0 bases from J, with 19 bases between. This CDR3 has 15 amino acids. For the CDR3, the DNA is TGTGCCACCGCTCCCATGACAGGAAACTCCTACGAGCAGTACTTC. Encoded protein: CATAPMTGNSYEQYF.

V and J are TRBV6-5 and TRBJ1-1, with D perhaps TRBD1 (6 bases). From germline, CDR1 is MNHEY and CDR2 SVGAGI. Trimming removed 7 bases at V and 2 bases at J, with 17 bases between. This CDR3 region has 15 residues. Here the CDR3 reads CASTPSGASNTEAFF. CDR3 in DNA: TGTGCCAGCACCCCGTCGGGGGCTTCCAACACTGAAGCTTTCTTT.

The rearrangement joins TRBV6-5 to TRBJ2-7; no clear D gene. The germline V gene has CDR1 MNHEY and CDR2 SVGAGI. V lost 7 bases and J lost 3, with 10 bases in between. This CDR3 spans 12 amino acids. This CDR3 reads CASTGRFYEQYF. The CDR3 coding sequence is TGTGCCAGCACCGGTCGGTTCTACGAGCAGTACTTC.

The V gene is TRBV4-1, the J gene TRBJ2-7; 10 nucleotides match TRBD1. The CDR3 is made up of 14 amino acids. V was pared by 4 bases and J by 2 bases, with 2 bases of the junction left unmatched. The germline V gene encodes CDR1 MGHRA and CDR2 YSYEKL. The CDR3 nucleotides are TGCGCCAGCAGCCCCGGACAGGGGGCCTACGAGCAGTACTTC. Translation gives CASSPGQGAYEQYF.

The V gene is TRBV2, the J gene TRBJ1-4; possible D gene TRBD1, 6 bases. Germline lookup yields CDR1 SNHLY and CDR2 FYNNEI. V was trimmed by 0 bases and J by 11 bases, leaving 13 bases between them. The CDR3 spans 14 residues. CDR3 residues: CASSEAGKGEKLFF. The DNA for the CDR3 is TGTGCCAGCAGTGAAGCTGGAAAGGGGGAGAAACTGTTTTTT.

This clone was counted once. The chain joins TRBV15 to TRBJ1-2; D may be TRBD1 (5 bases). This CDR3 is 14 amino acids long. The V end was cut by 0 bases, the J end by 8 bases, with 13 bases between. Germline V gene lookup returns CDR1 LNHNV and CDR2 YYDKDF (reference sequence). CDR3 DNA: TGTGCCACCAGCAGAGATCATTTACGGGGGGGCTACACCTTC. Translated, it gives CATSRDHLRGGYTF.

J is TRBJ2-2 and V is TRBV9, with D tentatively TRBD2 (6 bases). The CDR3 contains 15 residues. The germline gives CDR1 SGDLS, CDR2 YYNGEE. V lost 0 bases, J lost 1 base, and 7 bases lay in between. CDR3 in amino acids: CASSVGTKNTGELFF. Written as DNA, the CDR3 is TGTGCCAGCAGCGTAGGGACTAAGAACACCGGGGAGCTGTTTTTT.

This chain joins TRBV29-1 and TRBJ1-5, with a tentative D call TRBD1 (6 bases). The CDR3 consists of 13 residues. The germline V gene has CDR1 SQVTM and CDR2 ANQGSEA. Trimming shortened V by 3 bases and J by 6 bases, and 12 bases separated the two germline ends. The CDR3: CSVEGGGGQPQHF. The CDR3 bases are TGCAGCGTTGAGGGAGGGGGGGGTCAGCCCCAGCATTTT.

The chain links TRBV15 to TRBJ2-1; TRBD1 matches at 12 bases. CDR3 length equals 16 residues. J was trimmed by 7 bases and V by 1 base; bases with no gene match: 5. Germline V gene data show CDR1 as LNHNV and CDR2 as YYDKDF (reference sequence). The CDR3, as DNA: TGTGCCACCAGCAGAGCAGGGACAGGGGGCAAGAATGAGCAGTTCTTC. It is translated as CATSRAGTGGKNEQFF. The complete variable domain, with remaining parts taken from reference TRBV15 and TRBJ2-1, reads DAMVIQNPRYQVTQFGKPVTLSCSQTLNHNVMYWYQQKSSQAPKLLFHYYDKDFNNEADTPDNFQSRRPNTSFCFLDIRSPGLGDTAMYLCATSRAGTGGKNEQFFGPGTRLTVL.

There are a few counts of this clone. This chain uses TRBV11-2 with TRBJ1-2; 8 bases align to TRBD1. V shed 3 bases, J shed 8 bases, and the junction held 8 bases outside the gene matches. The CDR3 extends over 14 amino acids. Looked up from germline, CDR1 is SGHAT and CDR2 is FQNNGV. In DNA form, the CDR3 reads TGTGCCAGCAGCTTTGGGACAGGCGGTGAGGGCTACACCTTC. Its translation is CASSFGTGGEGYTF.

This rearrangement joins TRBV27 to TRBJ2-1; D not resolved. CDR3 length equals 12 residues. V was trimmed by 4 bases and J by 9 bases, leaving 10 bases between them. Germline V CDR1 and CDR2: MNHEY, SMNVEV (reference sequence). Here the CDR3 reads CASSSLHAEQFF. In nucleotides, the CDR3 is TGTGCCAGCAGTTCCCTTCACGCTGAGCAGTTCTTC.

This chain uses TRBV7-2 with TRBJ1-5; D might be TRBD1 (5 bases). Between the trimmed V and J ends, which lost 1 base and 5 bases, there was a span of 15 bases. Germline CDR1 reads SGHTA; CDR2 reads FQGNSA. There are 16 residues in the CDR3. CDR3 protein: CASSLEGRAAYQPQHF. The CDR3 region has the DNA TGTGCCAGCAGCTTAGAGGGGCGGGCAGCCTATCAGCCCCAGCATTTT.

The chain links TRBV5-1 to TRBJ2-7; TRBD1 matches 9 bases. Germline CDR1 and CDR2: SGHRS and YFSETQ. The CDR3 is 16 amino acids. With 0 bases clipped from V and 2 bases from J, the junction kept 6 bases outside the gene matches. CDR3 region: CASSLEWTGVTYEQYF. CDR3 nucleotide sequence: TGCGCCAGCAGCTTGGAATGGACAGGGGTCACCTACGAGCAGTACTTC.